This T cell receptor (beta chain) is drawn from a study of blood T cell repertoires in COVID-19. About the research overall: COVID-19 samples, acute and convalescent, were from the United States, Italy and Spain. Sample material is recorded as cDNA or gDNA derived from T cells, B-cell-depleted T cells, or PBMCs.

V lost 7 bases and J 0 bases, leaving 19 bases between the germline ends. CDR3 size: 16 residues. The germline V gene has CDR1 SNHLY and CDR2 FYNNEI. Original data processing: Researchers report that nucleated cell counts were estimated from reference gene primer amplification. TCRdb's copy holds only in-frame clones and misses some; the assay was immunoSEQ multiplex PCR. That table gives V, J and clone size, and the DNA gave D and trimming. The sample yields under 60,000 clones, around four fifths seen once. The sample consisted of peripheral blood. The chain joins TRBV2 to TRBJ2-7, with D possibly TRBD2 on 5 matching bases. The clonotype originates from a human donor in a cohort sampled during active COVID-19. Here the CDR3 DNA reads TGTGCCAGCACCCTAAGCGGCTTTTCAAGCTCCTACGAGCAGTACTTC. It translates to CASTLSGFSSSYEQYF.